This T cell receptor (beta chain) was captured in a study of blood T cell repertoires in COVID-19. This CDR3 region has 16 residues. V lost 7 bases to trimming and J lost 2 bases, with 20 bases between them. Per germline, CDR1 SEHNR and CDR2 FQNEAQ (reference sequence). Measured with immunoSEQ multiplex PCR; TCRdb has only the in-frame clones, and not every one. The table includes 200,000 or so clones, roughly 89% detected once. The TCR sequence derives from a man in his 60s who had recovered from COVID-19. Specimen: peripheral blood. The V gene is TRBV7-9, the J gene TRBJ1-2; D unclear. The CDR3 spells CASTLPEAALNYGYTF. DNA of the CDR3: TGTGCCAGCACCCTACCCGAGGCAGCGCTAAACTATGGCTACACCTTC.